Shown below are 9 T cell receptor beta chains from a single sample sequenced in a study of blood T cell repertoires in COVID-19. Profiling relied on immunoSEQ multiplex PCR, and the TCRdb table lists in-frame clones only, not all of them. Among 150,000 to 180,000 clones listed, approximately 84% were seen once. Input material: peripheral blood. The receptors were gathered from a woman aged 55 to 70 with COVID-19, enrolled during active disease.

CDR3 DNA sequence: TGTGCCAGCAGCTTAAGCGGCGGGACTAATGAGCAGTTCTTC. This sequence encodes CASSLSGGTNEQFF. The chain uses TRBV7-3 and TRBJ2-1, with D possibly TRBD2 on 6 matching bases. Germline CDR1 and CDR2: SGHTA and FQGTGA. The CDR3 is 14 residues long. V lost 1 base, J lost 7 bases, and 11 bases lay in between.

V gene TRBV6-1 combines with J gene TRBJ2-5; TRBD2 matches at 14 bases. Per germline, CDR1 MNHNS and CDR2 SASEGT. CDR3 length equals 16 residues. The ends lost 4 bases at V and 2 bases at J; junction bases unmatched: 3. The CDR3 reads CASSVGTSGRQETQYF. DNA of the CDR3: TGTGCCAGCAGTGTCGGGACTAGCGGGAGACAAGAGACCCAGTACTTC.

The chain is built from TRBV9 and TRBJ1-2; D not resolved. Germline loops: CDR1 SGDLS, CDR2 YYNGEE. CDR3 length: 13 residues. V lost 4 bases and J lost 4, with 11 bases in between. CDR3 DNA: TGTGCCAGCAGCTCTGACATCGGCTATGGCTACACCTTC. Its protein is CASSSDIGYGYTF.

This chain links TRBV18 with TRBJ2-1; 9 bases are a match to TRBD2. Germline CDR1 reads KGHSH; CDR2 reads LQKENI. This CDR3 spans 16 amino acids. V lost 2 bases to trimming and J lost 8 bases; unmatched junction nucleotides: 10. The CDR3 nucleotides are TGTGCCAGCTCACCATCGGGACTAGCACGGATCGATGAGCAGTTCTTC. This encodes CASSPSGLARIDEQFF.

The chain links TRBV6-5 to TRBJ2-5; 7 nucleotides line up with TRBD1. Germline V gene sequence: CDR1 MNHEY, CDR2 SVGAGI. Unmatched junction bases numbered 2, after V lost 7 bases and J lost 3 bases. There are 12 residues in the CDR3. The CDR3 loop reads CASTGTEETQYF. The CDR3 DNA follows: TGTGCCAGCACCGGGACAGAAGAGACCCAGTACTTC.

The table lists this clone with a count of one. The V and J genes are TRBV5-5 and TRBJ1-2; TRBD1 aligns across 7 bases. The CDR3 extends over 14 amino acids. The V gene's germline CDR1 is SGHKS and CDR2 YYEKEE (reference sequence). After removal of 6 bases from V and 2 bases from J, the junction contained 7 bases not matched to a gene. The CDR3 loop is CASTPSGGNYGYTF. In DNA form, the CDR3 reads TGTGCCAGCACCCCGTCAGGGGGGAACTATGGCTACACCTTC.

The chain uses TRBV18 and TRBJ1-5; 10 nucleotides match TRBD1. Germline assignment: CDR1 KGHSH and CDR2 LQKENI. The CDR3 is made up of 15 amino acids. V gave up 4 bases and J gave up 3 bases; unmatched junction bases: 3. The CDR3 loop reads CASSQGQGTNQPQHF. The CDR3 nucleotides read TGTGCCAGCTCACAGGGACAGGGGACCAATCAGCCCCAGCATTTT.

The chain joins TRBV9 to TRBJ1-2; 12 bases map to TRBD1. CDR3 length: 15 amino acids. Per the germline V gene, CDR1 is SGDLS and CDR2 is YYNGEE. The ends lost 4 bases at V and 7 bases at J; junction bases unmatched: 8. CDR3 nucleotide sequence: TGTGCCAGCAGCCCCGGGACAGGGGGCGCGAGTGGCTACACCTTC. Protein: CASSPGTGGASGYTF.

The chain recombines TRBV10-1 with TRBJ1-1; 8 bases fit TRBD1. The V segment lost 4 bases and the J segment 3 bases; nucleotides outside the gene matches: 7. Per germline, CDR1 WNHNN and CDR2 SYGVQD (reference sequence). CDR3 size: 15 residues. CDR3 amino acids: CASSGRATGDTEAFF. The CDR3 nucleotides are TGCGCCAGCAGTGGAAGGGCGACAGGGGACACTGAAGCTTTCTTT.